This record covers a single TCR beta chain. Antigen specificity is unknown. The sample originates from a study of T cell responses to AZD1222 COVID-19 vaccine. Study-level findings and limits: Repertoire collection took place solely once the T cell response had peaked. Two doses of AZD1222 preceded a rise in Spike-specific TCR breadth and depth.

Both about-4-week and about-12-week second-dose recipients were combined. The data were produced by immunoSEQ multiplex PCR, yet TCRdb's version contains in-frame clones alone and is incomplete. The table shows around 180,000 clones, with approximately 94% occurring only once. The germline gives CDR1 SGHTA, CDR2 FQGNSA. Between the trimmed V and J ends, which lost 5 bases and 3 bases, there was a span of 10 bases. The CDR3 consists of 14 residues. This sequence originates from an adult who received the AZD1222 COVID-19 vaccine. The gene calls are TRBV7-2 and TRBJ2-2; D gene unclear. This specimen was peripheral blood, taken 28 days after the second AZD1222 dose. CDR3 loop: CASSATPDTGELFF. CDR3 DNA: TGTGCCAGCAGCGCGACCCCCGACACCGGGGAGCTGTTTTTT.